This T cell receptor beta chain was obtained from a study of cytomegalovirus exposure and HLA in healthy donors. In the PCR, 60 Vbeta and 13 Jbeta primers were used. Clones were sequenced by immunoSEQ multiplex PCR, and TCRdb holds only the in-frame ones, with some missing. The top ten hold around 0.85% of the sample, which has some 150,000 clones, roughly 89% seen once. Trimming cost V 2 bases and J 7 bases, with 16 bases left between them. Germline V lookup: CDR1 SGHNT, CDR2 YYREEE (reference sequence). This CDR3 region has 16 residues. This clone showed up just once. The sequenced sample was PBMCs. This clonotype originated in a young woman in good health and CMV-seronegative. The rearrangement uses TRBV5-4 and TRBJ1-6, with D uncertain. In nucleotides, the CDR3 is TGTGCCAGCAGCTTATCGACGACTCGGGAGAATTCACCCCTCCACTTT. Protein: CASSLSTTRENSPLHF.